There are a few counts of the clone carrying this TCR beta chain. Its antigen remains unidentified. Once obtained from cultured CD4+ T cells, the DNA was sequenced using the Oncomine TCR Beta short-read assay. TCRdb re-called the PCR reads with MiXCR, one entry per CDR3 protein. The sample has about 26,000 distinct CDR3 sequences; around 33% are singletons. Trimming shortened V by 0 bases and J by 13 bases, and 18 bases separated the two germline ends. Germline V CDR1 and CDR2: MRHNA, SNTAGT. The CDR3 extends over 15 amino acids. Noted time point: late sampling 161 to 241 days after vaccination in a few convalescent patients. The treatment was: roughly 10-day PBMC culture with coronavirus spike peptide pools or control peptides (ViraFEST assay). ViraFEST grew antigen-specific T cells using peptide pools, then sequenced TCRs. This specimen comes from a study of vaccination and CD4 T cells after COVID-19. Whole-study context: Samples were collected from a few convalescent patients on day 14 and on days 161 to 241 after vaccination. SARS-CoV-2, HCoV-NL63, HCoV-OC43 and HCoV-229E supplied the overlapping spike peptides used to stimulate cells.

The sequence was collected from a human donor who had recovered from COVID-19. The sequencing used CD4+ T cells from blood, cultured in vitro, collected about 7 months after SARS-CoV-2 vaccination. The genes are TRBV6-4 and TRBJ2-2; D is tentatively TRBD1 or TRBD2 (5 bases each). CDR3 in DNA: TGTGCCAGCAGTGACTCGACAGTCGGCTCTGGGAGGCTGTTTTTT. Its translation is CASSDSTVGSGRLFF.